The subject of this entry is one TCR beta chain. This specimen comes from a study of cytotoxic CD8 clonotypes in ibrutinib-treated CLL. The CDR3 runs 16 residues. V was shortened by 6 bases and J by 1 base, with 18 bases between the two germline ends. CDR1 is WNHNN, CDR2 SYGVQD, per germline (reference sequence). TCRdb's copy holds only in-frame clones and misses some; the assay was immunoSEQ multiplex PCR. Among under 200,000 clones listed, 84% were seen once. The chain combines TRBV10-1 with TRBJ1-1; D perhaps matches TRBD1 (5 bases). The specimen comprised PBMCs, sampled after 24 months of ibrutinib treatment. This receptor was identified in a human donor with chronic lymphocytic leukemia. CDR3 sequence: CASREILGRRNTEAFF. CDR3 sequence (DNA): TGCGCCAGCAGAGAAATTTTGGGGCGTCGGAACACTGAAGCTTTCTTT.